These 31 T cell receptor beta chains were all obtained from the same sample, sequenced in a study of technical replicates of blood from a few donors. Clones were read by immunoSEQ multiplex PCR, and TCRdb kept only the in-frame ones, dropping some. This table holds tens of thousands of clones, approximately 94% found once. The sample taken for sequencing was T cells isolated from PBMCs. The source of these receptors is a human donor in good health.

The V gene is TRBV10-3, the J gene TRBJ1-1, with D unclear. This CDR3 region has 14 residues. With 0 bases removed from V and 5 bases from J, the gap between germline ends came to 10 bases. Germline CDR1 ENHRY, CDR2 SYGVKD. In DNA, the CDR3 is TGTGCCATCAGTGAGTCTGGAGGTGGGACTGAAGCTTTCTTT. Protein sequence: CAISESGGGTEAFF.

The J gene is TRBJ1-4, the V gene TRBV19, with 10 positions matching TRBD1. With 6 bases clipped from V and 12 bases from J, the junction kept 10 bases outside the gene matches. The V gene's germline CDR1 is LNHDA and CDR2 SQIVND (reference sequence). The CDR3 is 14 residues long. The CDR3 nucleotides are TGTGCCAGTAGCTTGCTGGGACAGGGGAGGGAACTGTTTTTT. Translated, it gives CASSLLGQGRELFF.

The chain joins TRBV2 to TRBJ1-2; unclear D gene. The CDR3 has 11 residues. V lost 3 bases, J lost 7 bases, and 6 bases lay in between. Looked up from germline, CDR1 is SNHLY and CDR2 is FYNNEI. The CDR3 region has the DNA TGTGCCAGCAGTGACGGTCTTGGCTACACCTTC. Protein product: CASSDGLGYTF.

This clone was seen only once. The chain combines TRBV7-3 with TRBJ2-3; 8 bases agree with TRBD2. The CDR3 runs 17 residues. Germline trimming cut 5 bases from V and 2 bases from J; bases unmatched to any gene: 12. Germline values: CDR1 SGHTA, CDR2 FQGTGA. Here the CDR3 DNA reads TGTGCCAGCAGCCTAATAGCGGGACGACCACCCACAGATACGCAGTATTTT. As protein: CASSLIAGRPPTDTQYF.

The V gene is TRBV18, the J gene TRBJ2-5; unclear D gene. Germline V lookup: CDR1 KGHSH, CDR2 LQKENI. The ends were cut back, 4 bases at V and 4 bases at J, with 10 bases in the middle. This CDR3 region has 13 residues. In DNA, the CDR3 is TGTGCCAGCTCACTTCTCTCCGGAGAGACCCAGTACTTC. Its protein product is CASSLLSGETQYF.

The genes are TRBV7-8 and TRBJ1-2; TRBD1 aligns across 7 bases. With V trimmed by 4 bases and J by 4 bases, 9 bases remained unmatched. The CDR3 covers 15 residues. Germline V gives CDR1 SGHVS, CDR2 FQNEAQ. This CDR3 is CASSSQGRASYGYTF. The CDR3 DNA reads as TGTGCCAGCAGCTCACAGGGGCGCGCTAGCTATGGCTACACCTTC.

The chain combines TRBV30 with TRBJ1-4; 7 bases agree with TRBD1. There are 18 residues in the CDR3. V was clipped by 5 bases and J by 3 bases; unmatched bases: 18. Germline V CDR1 and CDR2: GTSNPN, SVGIG (reference sequence). CDR3 in amino acids: CAWGKLTALGQANEKLFF. As DNA, the CDR3 is TGTGCCTGGGGCAAATTAACCGCCCTAGGACAGGCTAATGAAAAACTGTTTTTT.

The chain joins TRBV7-8 to TRBJ2-7; D unclear. V lost 4 bases and J lost 2, with 15 bases in between. Germline CDR1 and CDR2: SGHVS and FQNEAQ. There are 15 residues in the CDR3. DNA of the CDR3: TGTGCCAGCAGCTCCCGGCCAGGCCGGACCTACGAGCAGTACTTC. This encodes CASSSRPGRTYEQYF.

The V call is TRBV4-2, the J call TRBJ1-1, with 7 bases that match TRBD1. CDR3 size: 15 residues. The germline gives CDR1 LGHNA, CDR2 YNFKEQ. V gave up 0 bases and J gave up 4 bases; unmatched junction bases: 5. The CDR3 nucleotides read TGTGCCAGCAGCCAAGAGAGGGGGCTGATCACTGAAGCTTTCTTT. Protein sequence: CASSQERGLITEAFF.

The chain combines TRBV5-1 with TRBJ2-7; D unclear. This CDR3 has 13 residues. Germline CDR1 SGHRS, CDR2 YFSETQ. V lost 0 bases, J lost 6 bases, and 10 bases lay in between. Written as DNA, the CDR3 is TGCGCCAGCAGCTTGGAAGTGAGGAGCGAGCAGTACTTC. Translation: CASSLEVRSEQYF. Full variable domain (missing parts from reference TRBV5-1 and TRBJ2-7): KAGVTQTPRYLIKTRGQQVTLSCSPISGHRSVSWYQQTPGQGLQFLFEYFSETQRNKGNFPGRFSGRQFSNSRSEMNVSTLELGDSALYLCASSLEVRSEQYFGPGTRLTVT.

The chain employs TRBV9 and TRBJ2-2, with D perhaps TRBD1 (5 bases). V was trimmed by 0 bases and J by 6 bases, leaving 15 bases between them. CDR1 and CDR2 (germline): SGDLS, YYNGEE. CDR3 length: 16 residues. CDR3 protein: CASSVGRAGLAGELFF. CDR3 nucleotide sequence: TGTGCCAGCAGCGTAGGCAGGGCCGGATTGGCCGGGGAGCTGTTTTTT.

V usage is TRBV12-5 and J usage is TRBJ2-7, with D tentatively TRBD2 (6 bases). The V and J ends lost 2 bases and 7 bases respectively, with 15 bases between them. This CDR3 is built from 14 residues. Germline assignment: CDR1 LGHNT and CDR2 FRNRAP. CDR3 DNA sequence: TGTGCTAGTGGTTTGTCGGGGGAGTTGGGGGAGCAGTACTTC. Its protein is CASGLSGELGEQYF.

This sequence joins TRBV2 and TRBJ1-2; D is undetermined. V gave up 11 bases and J gave up 7 bases, with 17 bases separating them. The CDR3 covers 12 residues. Germline CDR1 and CDR2: SNHLY and FYNNEI. The DNA for the CDR3 is TGTGCCCCCGGCGGGAAGGCAGGTGGCTACACCTTC. The encoded protein is CAPGGKAGGYTF.

V is TRBV6-6 and J is TRBJ2-3; TRBD2 agrees at 7 bases. Losses at the gene ends were 2 bases for V and 4 bases for J; bases not matched to a gene: 9. The CDR3 is 16 residues long. Germline assignment: CDR1 MNHNY and CDR2 SVGAGI (reference sequence). The CDR3 reads CASSYISGLKADTQYF. The CDR3 bases are TGTGCCAGCAGTTACATTAGCGGGCTGAAGGCAGATACGCAGTATTTT.

The chain is built from TRBV6-6 and TRBJ2-7, with unresolved D. The CDR3 contains 14 residues. Trimming shortened V by 6 bases and J by 5 bases, and 17 bases separated the two germline ends. Germline values: CDR1 MNHNY, CDR2 SVGAGI (reference sequence). This CDR3 reads CASSPGSAQHEQYF. The CDR3 DNA reads as TGTGCCAGCAGCCCAGGATCGGCTCAGCACGAGCAGTACTTC.

The chain has TRBV30 and TRBJ1-2; D gene unclear. Germline CDR1 and CDR2: GTSNPN and SVGIG (reference sequence). V was trimmed by 2 bases and J by 2 bases, leaving 6 bases between them. The CDR3 runs to 12 residues. CDR3 in DNA: TGTGCCTGGAGTCCAGGAAACTATGGCTACACCTTC. This sequence encodes CAWSPGNYGYTF. The whole variable domain, filled in from reference TRBV30 and TRBJ1-2, reads SQTIHQWPATLVQPVGSPLSLECTVEGTSNPNLYWYRQAAGRGLQLLFYSVGIGQISSEVPQNLSASRPQDRQFILSSKKLLLSDSGFYLCAWSPGNYGYTFGSGTRLTVV.

V and J are TRBV11-3 and TRBJ2-1; TRBD2 matches at 10 bases. V was pared by 4 bases and J by 4 bases, with 4 bases of the junction left unmatched. In germline, CDR1 is SGHNT, CDR2 YENEEA. This CDR3 is built from 15 residues. CDR3 sequence reads: CASSWEAGGYNEQFF. CDR3 nucleotide sequence: TGTGCCAGCAGCTGGGAAGCGGGAGGGTACAATGAGCAGTTCTTC. Full variable domain (missing parts from reference TRBV11-3 and TRBJ2-1): EAGVVQSPRYKIIEKKQPVAFWCNPISGHNTLYWYLQNLGQGPELLIRYENEEAVDDSQLPKDRFSAERLKGVDSTLKIQPAELGDSAVYLCASSWEAGGYNEQFFGPGTRLTVL.

The genes are TRBV19 and TRBJ2-7; D unresolved. V dropped 5 bases and J dropped 3 bases, with 8 bases sitting between them. The CDR3 is 12 amino acids. Germline CDR1 LNHDA, CDR2 SQIVND (reference sequence). The CDR3, as DNA: TGTGCCAGTAGTTCCGGGTTCTACGAGCAGTACTTC. Translation: CASSSGFYEQYF.

The J gene is TRBJ1-2, the V gene TRBV27; TRBD1 matches at 9 bases. Trimming removed 6 bases from V and 4 bases from J; junction bases left unmatched: 6. The CDR3 runs to 14 residues. The germline V gene has CDR1 MNHEY and CDR2 SMNVEV (reference sequence). The CDR3 nucleotides read TGTGCCAGCAGGCGGGACAGGGAGCTCTATGGCTACACCTTC. Protein sequence: CASRRDRELYGYTF.

The chain employs TRBV2 and TRBJ2-2; 11 bases agree with TRBD2. Germline-derived CDR1 and CDR2 are SNHLY and FYNNEI. V was clipped by 4 bases and J by 4 bases; unmatched bases: 5. This CDR3 spans 16 amino acids. CDR3 sequence (DNA): TGTGCCAGCAGTGCATTTAGCGGGAGGGCCACCGGGGAGCTGTTTTTT. As protein: CASSAFSGRATGELFF.

This clone was seen a single time. V usage is TRBV4-2 and J usage is TRBJ2-1; maybe TRBD2 (6 bases). Germline-derived CDR1 and CDR2 are LGHNA and YNFKEQ. The V end was cut by 1 base, the J end by 1 base, with 11 bases between. This CDR3 is 16 amino acids long. The CDR3 loop reads CASSQATGLSYNEQFF. CDR3 sequence (DNA): TGTGCCAGCAGCCAAGCCACTGGACTATCCTACAATGAGCAGTTCTTC.

CDR3 sequence reads: CASSLTGGNTEAFF. CDR3 bases: TGTGCCAGCAGCTTAACTGGGGGCAACACTGAAGCTTTCTTT. The V gene is TRBV7-3, the J gene TRBJ1-1; D is perhaps TRBD1 (6 bases). Per germline, CDR1 SGHTA and CDR2 FQGTGA. V lost 0 bases and J lost 2, with 7 bases in between. CDR3 length: 14 amino acids. Complete variable domain (other parts from reference TRBV7-3 and TRBJ1-1): GAGVSQTPSNKVTEKGKYVELRCDPISGHTALYWYRQSLGQGPEFLIYFQGTGAADDSGLPNDRFFAVRPEGSVSTLKIQRTERGDSAVYLCASSLTGGNTEAFFGQGTRLTVV.

The rearrangement joins TRBV7-2 to TRBJ2-5; weak D call: TRBD2 (5 bases). The ends were cut back, 1 base at V and 2 bases at J, with 11 bases in the middle. This CDR3 spans 15 amino acids. CDR1 is SGHTA, CDR2 FQGNSA, per germline. CDR3 sequence reads: CASSLVSGSQETQYF. CDR3 nucleotide sequence: TGTGCCAGCAGCTTAGTTTCGGGATCACAAGAGACCCAGTACTTC.

The CDR3 nucleotides read TGTGCCAGCAGCGCGTCTACGGGGGACTTCTACGAGCAGTACTTC. Its translation: CASSASTGDFYEQYF. The V and J genes are TRBV9 and TRBJ2-7, with D possibly TRBD2 on 6 matching bases. Trimming removed 3 bases from V and 3 bases from J, with 16 bases in between. Germline V lookup: CDR1 SGDLS, CDR2 YYNGEE. This CDR3 has 15 amino acids.

This CDR3 is CASSTYEQYF. CDR3 DNA: TGTGCCAGCAGCACTTACGAGCAGTACTTC. The chain joins TRBV7-9 to TRBJ2-7; no reliable D call. The CDR3 runs 10 residues. V was clipped by 5 bases and J by 4 bases, with 3 bases between them. The germline gives CDR1 SEHNR, CDR2 FQNEAQ (reference sequence).

The chain links TRBV9 to TRBJ2-7; 7 bases align to TRBD1. The length of the CDR3 is 17 residues. Germline lookup yields CDR1 SGDLS and CDR2 YYNGEE. Trimming cost V 4 bases and J 4 bases; bases outside gene matches: 17. In DNA form, the CDR3 reads TGTGCCAGCAGCCTCCAGGGTTCCGCAGGGGGTTTGTACGAGCAGTACTTC. As protein: CASSLQGSAGGLYEQYF. The complete variable domain, with remaining parts taken from reference TRBV9 and TRBJ2-7, reads DSGVTQTPKHLITATGQRVTLRCSPRSGDLSVYWYQQSLDQGLQFLIQYYNGEERAKGNILERFSAQQFPDLHSELNLSSLELGDSALYFCASSLQGSAGGLYEQYFGPGTRLTVT.

In this sample, this clone turned up once. This sequence joins TRBV7-9 and TRBJ2-7, with TRBD1 matching 8 bases. Germline assignment: CDR1 SEHNR and CDR2 FQNEAQ (reference sequence). J was trimmed by 2 bases and V by 0 bases; bases with no gene match: 6. The length of the CDR3 is 16 residues. The CDR3 sequence: CASSLARATGAYEQYF. DNA for the CDR3: TGTGCCAGCAGCTTAGCCCGAGCGACAGGGGCCTACGAGCAGTACTTC.

There are a few counts of this clone. The rearrangement uses TRBV4-2 and TRBJ1-1; D gene unclear. Germline V gene lookup returns CDR1 LGHNA and CDR2 YNFKEQ. There are 15 residues in the CDR3. V dropped 2 bases and J dropped 1 base, with 11 bases sitting between them. The CDR3 sequence is CASSQFAGGNTEAFF. The CDR3 DNA follows: TGTGCCAGCAGCCAATTCGCCGGAGGGAACACTGAAGCTTTCTTT.

This clone was seen a single time. The V gene is TRBV7-9, the J gene TRBJ2-2; D gene unclear. Trimming removed 1 base at V and 4 bases at J, with 4 bases between. Germline loops: CDR1 SEHNR, CDR2 FQNEAQ (reference sequence). This CDR3 has 13 residues. DNA for the CDR3: TGTGCCAGCAGCTTAGGGGCCACCGGGGAGCTGTTTTTT. It specifies CASSLGATGELFF.

The chain couples TRBV4-1 to TRBJ2-5, with 9 bases matching TRBD2. Germline CDR1 MGHRA, CDR2 YSYEKL. The ends lost 0 bases at V and 4 bases at J; junction bases unmatched: 18. This CDR3 spans 20 amino acids. CDR3 amino acids: CASSQDGVGGRANLRETQYF. The CDR3 nucleotides are TGCGCCAGCAGCCAAGATGGCGTAGGCGGGAGGGCTAATCTACGAGAGACCCAGTACTTC.

The chain couples TRBV18 to TRBJ1-1; 9 positions agree with TRBD1. Germline V gene data show CDR1 as KGHSH and CDR2 as LQKENI. This CDR3 comprises 15 residues. The J segment lost 3 bases and the V segment lost 4 bases, leaving 6 bases of the junction unmatched. CDR3 in DNA: TGTGCCAGCTCACGAAAGGGACAGGGATACACTGAAGCTTTCTTT. Translating it yields CASSRKGQGYTEAFF.